The 28 T cell receptor beta chains presented below share a single source sample, sequenced in a study of beta chain features in type 1 diabetes. Expressed TCRB transcripts got sequenced, as all isolated RNA was reverse transcribed. TCRdb keeps only in-frame clones here, not all; method: immunoSEQ multiplex PCR. This repertoire shows about 320,000 clones, 13% to 15% found once; its top ten account for more than 6.5%. Sequencing used central memory CD4+ T cells from blood. The receptors were gathered from a man aged 25 to 40 in good health.

This chain uses TRBV28 with TRBJ2-3, with 9 bases identical to TRBD2. J was trimmed by 4 bases and V by 2 bases; bases with no gene match: 7. This CDR3 comprises 16 residues. CDR1 and CDR2 from the germline V gene are MDHEN and SYDVKM. Written as DNA, the CDR3 is TGTGCCAGCAGTTTAGCGGGAGGGCCGGTGGCAGATACGCAGTATTTT. Amino acids: CASSLAGGPVADTQYF. The whole variable domain, remainder taken from reference TRBV28 and TRBJ2-3, is DVKVTQSSRYLVKRTGEKVFLECVQDMDHENMFWYRQDPGLGLRLIYFSYDVKMKEKGDIPEGYSVSREKKERFSLILESASTNQTSMYLCASSLAGGPVADTQYFGPGTRLTVL.

The chain uses TRBV15 and TRBJ2-7; 8 bases are shared with TRBD1. CDR1 is LNHNV and CDR2 is YYDKDF in the germline V gene (reference sequence). The length of the CDR3 is 15 residues. Unmatched junction bases numbered 5, after V lost 3 bases and J lost 1 base. For the CDR3, the DNA is TGTGCCACCAGCAGTGGCAGGGGGCAGTCCTACGAGCAGTACTTC. Its protein product is CATSSGRGQSYEQYF.

CDR3 nucleotides: TGTGCCAGCAGCTTAGGACTAGCGCGGCCCTACGAGCAGTACTTC. Translating it yields CASSLGLARPYEQYF. The chain employs TRBV11-2 and TRBJ2-7; 8 bases are shared with TRBD2. The V segment lost 1 base and the J segment 2 bases; nucleotides outside the gene matches: 4. The CDR3 contains 15 residues. Germline V gene sequence: CDR1 SGHAT, CDR2 FQNNGV. Drawing the rest from reference TRBV11-2 and TRBJ2-7, the complete variable domain is EAGVAQSPRYKIIEKRQSVAFWCNPISGHATLYWYQQILGQGPKLLIQFQNNGVVDDSQLPKDRFSAERLKGVDSTLKIQPAKLEDSAVYLCASSLGLARPYEQYFGPGTRLTVT.

V usage is TRBV30 and J usage is TRBJ1-1; TRBD1 aligns across 7 bases. CDR1 GTSNPN and CDR2 SVGIG come from the germline V gene (reference sequence). This CDR3 contains 11 residues. Trimming cost V 3 bases and J 9 bases; bases outside gene matches: 4. In DNA, the CDR3 is TGTGCCTGGAGCCGGGACAGAAAAGCTTTCTTT. Translating it yields CAWSRDRKAFF.

This clone was detected only a few times. This chain connects TRBV25-1 to TRBJ2-7; D call uncertain. The CDR3 spans 11 residues. Trimming took 3 bases from V and 7 from J, leaving 7 bases between them. Per the germline V gene, CDR1 is MGHDK and CDR2 is SYGVNS. The CDR3 loop reads CASSDHREQYF. The CDR3 bases are TGTGCCAGCAGTGACCATCGGGAGCAGTACTTC.

The chain carries TRBV18 and TRBJ2-1; D may be TRBD1 or TRBD2 (6 bases each). Germline V CDR1 and CDR2: KGHSH, LQKENI. This CDR3 is built from 14 residues. The ends were cut back, 1 base at V and 8 bases at J, with 12 bases in the middle. For the CDR3, the DNA is TGTGCCAGCTCACCACGGGCAGGGGACTATGAGCAGTTCTTC. Protein product: CASSPRAGDYEQFF.

This clone was seen only a few times. The CDR3 DNA reads as TGTGCCAGCAGTCTACAGGGTCCCTATGGCTACACCTTC. This translates into CASSLQGPYGYTF. The chain carries TRBV27 and TRBJ1-2; possible D gene TRBD1, 6 bases. This CDR3 is built from 13 residues. Trimming removed 5 bases at V and 4 bases at J, with 11 bases between. Looked up from germline, CDR1 is MNHEY and CDR2 is SMNVEV (reference sequence).

The V gene is TRBV4-1, the J gene TRBJ1-5; weak D call: TRBD1 (5 bases). The CDR3 consists of 15 residues. Trimming removed 0 bases at V and 7 bases at J, with 13 bases between. CDR1 is MGHRA and CDR2 is YSYEKL in the germline V gene. CDR3 coding DNA: TGCGCCAGCAGCCAAGATGGGACGGGGGTACAGCCCCAGCATTTT. Its translation is CASSQDGTGVQPQHF.

The gene calls are TRBV6-7 and TRBJ2-7; D is possibly TRBD2 (5 bases). TRBV6-7 is given ORF status, its function remaining uncertain. The CDR3 loop spans 13 amino acids. The CDR3 protein is CATGRVPSYEQYV. The DNA for the CDR3 is TGTGCTACGGGAAGGGTCCCATCGTACGAGCAGTACGTC.

Of note for this clone: Other DNA sequences in this specimen translate into the identical CDR3. V gene TRBV5-6 combines with J gene TRBJ2-6; D is unclear. The CDR3 totals 15 residues. Between the trimmed V and J ends, which lost 0 bases and 2 bases, there was a span of 6 bases. Germline CDR1 and CDR2: SGHDT and YYEEEE. The CDR3 sequence: CASSLGGTGANVLTF. For the CDR3, the DNA is TGTGCCAGCAGCTTGGGGGGAACTGGGGCCAACGTCCTGACTTTC. The variable domain in full, with the rest retrieved from reference TRBV5-6 and TRBJ2-6, is DAGVTQSPTHLIKTRGQQVTLRCSPKSGHDTVSWYQQALGQGPQFIFQYYEEEERQRGNFPDRFSGHQFPNYSSELNVNALLLGDSALYLCASSLGGTGANVLTFGAGSRLTVL.

This clone was seen only a few times. The chain has TRBV6-5 and TRBJ1-3, with TRBD1 matching over 7 bases. Germline values: CDR1 MNHEY, CDR2 SVGAGI. Losses at the gene ends were 4 bases for V and 4 bases for J; bases not matched to a gene: 7. This CDR3 contains 15 residues. The CDR3 sequence is CASSLLQGTGNTIYF. CDR3 bases: TGTGCCAGCAGTTTGCTACAGGGGACGGGAAACACCATATATTTT.

V gene TRBV4-1 combines with J gene TRBJ2-1, with D maybe TRBD2 (6 bases). With 0 bases removed from V and 13 bases from J, the gap between germline ends came to 16 bases. Germline CDR1 is MGHRA and CDR2 is YSYEKL. CDR3 length: 14 amino acids. Here the CDR3 DNA reads TGCGCCAGCAGCCAAGACTCGATCGGGACTGGCCAGTTCTTC. Its protein is CASSQDSIGTGQFF.

This chain uses TRBV27 with TRBJ1-1; tentative D call: TRBD1 (6 bases). The germline V gene encodes CDR1 MNHEY and CDR2 SMNVEV (reference sequence). Trimming pared 5 bases from V and 1 base from J, leaving 17 bases between. This CDR3 spans 16 amino acids. The CDR3 DNA sequence: TGTGCCAGCAGTGACCGTCCGGGACAAGGGAACACTGAAGCTTTCTTT. Protein product: CASSDRPGQGNTEAFF.

V usage is TRBV11-3 and J usage is TRBJ2-1; TRBD2 might be the D (6 bases). The CDR3 runs 12 residues. The germline V and J ends were trimmed by 8 bases and 5 bases, with 10 bases remaining between them. CDR1 and CDR2 from the germline V gene are SGHNT and YENEEA. CDR3 DNA sequence: TGTGCCAGCCGGGAGAGGGACAATGAGCAGTTCTTC. Protein sequence: CASRERDNEQFF.

This clone was seen only a few times. This chain links TRBV6-1 with TRBJ1-1, with a weak D call TRBD1 (6 bases). The CDR3 covers 14 residues. V lost 7 bases to trimming and J lost 3 bases, with 15 bases between them. Per germline, CDR1 MNHNS and CDR2 SASEGT. The CDR3 nucleotides are TGTGCCAGCACTGTTGGGGGGCTGGACACTGAAGCTTTCTTT. It translates to CASTVGGLDTEAFF.

The sample holds a few counts of this clone. This chain links TRBV9 with TRBJ2-1, with TRBD2 identical over 8 bases. CDR1 and CDR2 from the germline V gene are SGDLS and YYNGEE. The CDR3 has 14 residues. The trim removed 2 bases at V and 2 bases at J, leaving 0 bases unmatched. CDR3 sequence: CASSVSGTYNEQFF. The CDR3 nucleotides read TGTGCCAGCAGCGTTAGCGGGACCTACAATGAGCAGTTCTTC.

In its sample, this clone was seen many times. The chain employs TRBV29-1 and TRBJ2-7; 7 bases fit TRBD1. Losses at the gene ends were 6 bases for V and 4 bases for J; bases not matched to a gene: 15. This CDR3 is built from 15 residues. Looked up from germline, CDR1 is SQVTM and CDR2 is ANQGSEA. CDR3 region: CSVLKLRGRQYEQYF. The CDR3, as DNA: TGCAGCGTCCTAAAGCTGAGGGGGCGTCAATACGAGCAGTACTTC.

This chain connects TRBV11-3 to TRBJ2-5; D not certain. Trimming stripped 5 bases from V and 3 bases from J, with 4 bases between. The germline V gene has CDR1 SGHNT and CDR2 YENEEA. This CDR3 has 11 residues. CDR3 in amino acids: CASSQKETQYF. Written as DNA, the CDR3 is TGTGCCAGCAGCCAAAAAGAGACCCAGTACTTC.

There are a few counts of this clone. This sequence joins TRBV4-3 and TRBJ1-1, with 11 bases identical to TRBD1. The CDR3 contains 16 residues. CDR1 LGHNA and CDR2 YSLEER come from the germline V gene. The V and J ends lost 3 bases and 3 bases, in that order; junction bases with no gene match: 6. The CDR3 DNA is TGCGCCAGCAGCCACTACGGACAGGGGGCTTACACTGAAGCTTTCTTT. Residues: CASSHYGQGAYTEAFF.

The chain couples TRBV19 to TRBJ2-1, with 10 nucleotides matching TRBD1. The junction had 15 bases not matched to a gene; V was cut back by 7 bases and J by 3 bases. Germline CDR1 LNHDA, CDR2 SQIVND (reference sequence). CDR3 length: 18 residues. The CDR3 bases are TGTGCCAGTACGCTGGGACAGGGGAAGGTTAAAAACTACAATGAGCAGTTCTTC. Its protein product is CASTLGQGKVKNYNEQFF.

At least ten counts were recorded for this clone. The rearrangement joins TRBV11-1 to TRBJ2-3, with D perhaps matching TRBD1 (5 bases). Germline V gene data show CDR1 as SGHAT and CDR2 as FQDESV (reference sequence). Trimming shortened V by 4 bases and J by 2 bases, and 10 bases separated the two germline ends. The CDR3 spans 14 residues. The CDR3 DNA sequence: TGTGCCAGCAGCTATAGACAGTCCACAGATACGCAGTATTTT. Translating gives CASSYRQSTDTQYF.

This clone was detected only a few times. This rearrangement joins TRBV6-6 to TRBJ2-3; 8 nucleotides line up with TRBD2. Trimming took 2 bases from V and 4 from J; bases not matched to a gene: 8. Germline CDR1 and CDR2: MNHNY and SVGAGI (reference sequence). The CDR3 totals 16 residues. For the CDR3, the DNA is TGTGCCAGCAGTTACGGAGCGGGAGTTGGGGCAGATACGCAGTATTTT. It is translated as CASSYGAGVGADTQYF.

This chain connects TRBV6-1 to TRBJ2-1, with TRBD2 matching over 11 bases. V shed 7 bases, J shed 4 bases, and the junction held 6 bases outside the gene matches. Per germline, CDR1 MNHNS and CDR2 SASEGT. This CDR3 contains 15 residues. The CDR3 spells CASTLAGGPYNEQFF. CDR3 DNA: TGTGCCAGCACCTTAGCGGGAGGGCCTTACAATGAGCAGTTCTTC.

This sequence joins TRBV7-2 and TRBJ2-5; no reliable D call. The germline V and J ends were trimmed by 4 bases and 6 bases, with 9 bases remaining between them. From germline, CDR1 is SGHTA and CDR2 FQGNSA. The CDR3 runs 12 residues. The CDR3 bases are TGTGCCAGCAGCTCATACTTGCAGACCCAGTACTTC. Amino acid sequence: CASSSYLQTQYF.

This clone appeared a few times. The chain couples TRBV10-3 to TRBJ1-1; D perhaps matches TRBD1 (6 bases). The V end was cut by 6 bases, the J end by 7 bases, with 12 bases between. The length of the CDR3 is 12 residues. The germline V gene has CDR1 ENHRY and CDR2 SYGVKD. The CDR3 DNA follows: TGTGCCATCAGCCCCGGGACACTTGAAGCTTTCTTT. Amino acids: CAISPGTLEAFF.

This clone was detected only a few times. This sequence joins TRBV11-3 and TRBJ1-1, with D uncertain. V was trimmed by 0 bases and J by 2 bases, leaving 4 bases between them. Germline V CDR1 and CDR2: SGHNT, YENEEA. This CDR3 has 13 residues. CDR3 sequence reads: CASSLESNTEAFF. DNA of the CDR3: TGTGCCAGCAGCTTAGAGAGTAACACTGAAGCTTTCTTT.

This clone showed up just a few times. The chain recombines TRBV7-9 with TRBJ2-7; 8 nucleotides agree with TRBD2. Germline CDR1 is SEHNR and CDR2 is FQNEAQ (reference sequence). The CDR3 sequence is 15 residues long. Trimming removed 3 bases from V and 0 bases from J; junction bases left unmatched: 4. The CDR3 DNA reads as TGTGCCAGCAGCTTGTCAGCGGGGGACTCCTACGAGCAGTACTTC. Translation gives CASSLSAGDSYEQYF.

This clone was seen repeatedly, ten times or more. This sequence is one base from a far larger clone and is likely a read error. The same CDR3 can be traced to other DNA sequences in this sample. The chain is built from TRBV4-1 and TRBJ2-1; maybe TRBD1 (5 bases). The CDR3 totals 13 residues. The germline gives CDR1 MGHRA, CDR2 YSYEKL. Deletions cut 1 base from V and 7 bases from J, with 8 bases between. The CDR3 protein is CASSQGQSNEQFF. The CDR3 region has the DNA TGCGCCAGCAGCCAAGGACAGTCTAATGAGCAGTTCTTC.